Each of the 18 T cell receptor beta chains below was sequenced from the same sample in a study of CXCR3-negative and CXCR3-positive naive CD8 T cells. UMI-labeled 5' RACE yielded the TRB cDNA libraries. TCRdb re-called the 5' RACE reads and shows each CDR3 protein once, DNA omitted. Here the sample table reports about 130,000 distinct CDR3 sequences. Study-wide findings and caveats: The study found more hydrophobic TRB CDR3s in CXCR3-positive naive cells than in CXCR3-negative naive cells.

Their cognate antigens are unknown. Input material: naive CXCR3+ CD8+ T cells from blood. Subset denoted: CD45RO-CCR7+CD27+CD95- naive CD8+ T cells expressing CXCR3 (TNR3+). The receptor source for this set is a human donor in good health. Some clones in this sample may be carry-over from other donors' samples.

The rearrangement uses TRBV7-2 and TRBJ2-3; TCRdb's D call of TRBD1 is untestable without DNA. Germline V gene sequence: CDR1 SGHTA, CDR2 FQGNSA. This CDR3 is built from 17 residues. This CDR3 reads CASSLSGPLSRTDTQYF. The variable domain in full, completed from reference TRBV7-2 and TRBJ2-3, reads GAGVSQSPSNKVTEKGKDVELRCDPISGHTALYWYRQSLGQGLEFLIYFQGNSAPDKSGLPSDRFSAERTGGSVSTLTIQRTQQEDSAVYLCASSLSGPLSRTDTQYFGPGTRLTVL.

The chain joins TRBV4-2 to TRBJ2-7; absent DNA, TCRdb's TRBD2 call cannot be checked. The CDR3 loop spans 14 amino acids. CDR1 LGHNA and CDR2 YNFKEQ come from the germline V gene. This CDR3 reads CASSQDPSGTEQYF.

The CDR3 reads CASSLVLMNTEAFF. This rearrangement joins TRBV5-1 to TRBJ1-1. Germline V gene sequence: CDR1 SGHRS, CDR2 YFSETQ. There are 14 residues in the CDR3.

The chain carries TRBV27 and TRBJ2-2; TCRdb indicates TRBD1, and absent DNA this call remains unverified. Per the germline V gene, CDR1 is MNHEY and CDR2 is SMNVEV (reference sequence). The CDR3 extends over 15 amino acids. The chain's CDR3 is CASRRTGDTTGELFF.

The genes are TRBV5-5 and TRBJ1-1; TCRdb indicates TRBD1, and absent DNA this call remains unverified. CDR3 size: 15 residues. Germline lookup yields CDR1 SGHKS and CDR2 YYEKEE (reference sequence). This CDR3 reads CASSFGFGTHTEAFF.

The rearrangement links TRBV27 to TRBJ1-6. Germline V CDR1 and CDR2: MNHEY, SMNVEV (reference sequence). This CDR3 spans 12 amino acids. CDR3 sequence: CASGREFSPLHF.

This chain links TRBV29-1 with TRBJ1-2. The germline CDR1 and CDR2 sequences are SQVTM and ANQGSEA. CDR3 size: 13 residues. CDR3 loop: CSVIGGSNYGYTF.

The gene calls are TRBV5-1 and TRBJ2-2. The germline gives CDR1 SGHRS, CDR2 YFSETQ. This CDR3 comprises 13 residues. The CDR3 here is CASSLAKPGELFF. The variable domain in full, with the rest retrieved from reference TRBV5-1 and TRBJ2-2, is KAGVTQTPRYLIKTRGQQVTLSCSPISGHRSVSWYQQTPGQGLQFLFEYFSETQRNKGNFPGRFSGRQFSNSRSEMNVSTLELGDSALYLCASSLAKPGELFFGEGSRLTVL.

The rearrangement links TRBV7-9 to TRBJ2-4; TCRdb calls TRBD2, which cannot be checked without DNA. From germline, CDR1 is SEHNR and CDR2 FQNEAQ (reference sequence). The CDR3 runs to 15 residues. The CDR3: CASSPRGAGNSIQYF.

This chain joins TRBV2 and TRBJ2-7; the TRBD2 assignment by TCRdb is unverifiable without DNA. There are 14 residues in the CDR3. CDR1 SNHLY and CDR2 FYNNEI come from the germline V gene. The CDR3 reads CASIGLAGDYEQYF.

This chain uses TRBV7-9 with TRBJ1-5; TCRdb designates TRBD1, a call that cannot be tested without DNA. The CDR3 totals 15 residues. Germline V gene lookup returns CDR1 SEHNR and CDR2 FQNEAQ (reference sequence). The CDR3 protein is CASSSDREYNQPQHF. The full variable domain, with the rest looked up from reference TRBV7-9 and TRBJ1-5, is DTGVSQNPRHKITKRGQNVTFRCDPISEHNRLYWYRQTLGQGPEFLTYFQNEAQLEKSRLLSDRFSAERPKGSFSTLEIQRTEQGDSAMYLCASSSDREYNQPQHFGDGTRLSIL.

CDR3 amino acids: CASSLGPGELFF. The chain couples TRBV4-1 to TRBJ2-2. The germline V gene has CDR1 MGHRA and CDR2 YSYEKL. This CDR3 has 12 residues.

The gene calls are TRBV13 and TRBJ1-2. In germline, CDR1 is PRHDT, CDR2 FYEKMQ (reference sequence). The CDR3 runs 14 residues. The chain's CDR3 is CASSLTAGNYGYTF.

The chain's CDR3 is CASSVSLDTIYF. The genes are TRBV9 and TRBJ1-3. The CDR3 totals 12 residues. CDR1 and CDR2 from the germline V gene are SGDLS and YYNGEE.

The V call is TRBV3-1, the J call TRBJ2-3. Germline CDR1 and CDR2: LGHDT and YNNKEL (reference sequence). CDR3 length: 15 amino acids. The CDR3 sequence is CASSSRTINTDTQYF.

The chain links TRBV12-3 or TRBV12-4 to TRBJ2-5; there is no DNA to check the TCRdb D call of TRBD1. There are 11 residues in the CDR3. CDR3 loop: CASSRGETQYF.

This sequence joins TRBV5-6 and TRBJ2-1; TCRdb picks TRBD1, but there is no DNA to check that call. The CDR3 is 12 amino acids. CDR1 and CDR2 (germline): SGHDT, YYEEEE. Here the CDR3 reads CASSYPGSEQFF. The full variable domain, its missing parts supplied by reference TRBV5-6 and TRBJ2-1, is DAGVTQSPTHLIKTRGQQVTLRCSPKSGHDTVSWYQQALGQGPQFIFQYYEEEERQRGNFPDRFSGHQFPNYSSELNVNALLLGDSALYLCASSYPGSEQFFGPGTRLTVL.

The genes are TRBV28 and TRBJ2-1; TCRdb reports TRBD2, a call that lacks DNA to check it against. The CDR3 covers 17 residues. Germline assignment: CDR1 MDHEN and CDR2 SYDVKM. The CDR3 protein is CASSSLRLAGDGNEQFF.